These T cell receptor beta chains were read from a single sample in a study of OX40 agonist ivuxolimab in advanced cancers. Generated by immunoSEQ multiplex PCR, the TCRdb table keeps only in-frame clones and is missing some. The sample includes around 60,000 clones, 87% seen only once; the top ten take more than 15%. The specimen comprised CD4+ or CD8+ T cells sorted from blood, sampled in a trial of the OX40 agonist ivuxolimab. The receptor source for this set is an adult with an advanced solid tumor such as melanoma, head and neck, liver or kidney cancer. CDR3s include the opening cysteine and the closing phenylalanine or tryptophan. The order of the fields is clone size, V gene, J gene, D gene, CDR3 protein, CDR3 DNA. D genes are given only for firm matches. The size of a clone is reported for some rows only, either as once, few or many, or as a class for expanded clones.

>.|TRBV19|TRBJ1-5|TRBD1
CASSIERGTGNNQPQHF
TGTGCCAGTAGTATAGAGCGGGGGACAGGGAACAATCAGCCCCAGCATTTT
>.|TRBV15|TRBJ2-2|.
CATSRDRGSGELFF
TGTGCCACCAGCAGAGATCGGGGGAGCGGGGAGCTGTTTTTT
>.|TRBV28|TRBJ2-1|TRBD2
CASSKSGRSYNEQFF
TGTGCCAGCAGCAAGAGCGGGAGGTCCTACAATGAGCAGTTCTTC
>.|TRBV7-7|TRBJ2-1|TRBD2
CASSLLGGGRAGEQFF
TGTGCTAGCAGCTTATTAGGTGGCGGGAGGGCCGGTGAGCAGTTCTTC
>.|TRBV6-6|TRBJ2-1|TRBD1
CASSSRDRAYNEQFF
TGTGCCAGCAGTTCCCGGGACAGGGCTTACAATGAGCAGTTCTTC
>once|TRBV7-2|TRBJ1-2|.
CASSPQANYGYTF
TGTGCCAGCAGCCCGCAGGCTAACTATGGCTACACCTTC
>.|TRBV7-3|TRBJ2-2|.
CASSSGLYTGELFF
TGTGCCAGCAGCTCGGGACTCTACACCGGGGAGCTGTTTTTT
>.|TRBV6-5|TRBJ1-1|.
CASSYSIAPGTEAFF
TGTGCCAGCAGTTACTCGATAGCACCGGGCACTGAAGCTTTCTTT
>.|TRBV6-5|TRBJ1-2|TRBD1
CASGTGGWHGYTF
TGTGCCAGCGGGACAGGGGGCTGGCATGGCTACACCTTC
>.|TRBV7-9|TRBJ2-5|TRBD2
CASSRGLAGETQYF
TGCGCCAGCAGCCGGGGACTAGCAGGGGAGACCCAGTACTTC
>.|TRBV5-1|TRBJ2-7|.
CASSPTWAGASVQYF
TGCGCCAGCAGCCCTACCTGGGCAGGGGCTTCGGTGCAGTACTTC
>once|TRBV5-5|TRBJ2-5|.
CASSLGRWEETQYF
TGTGCCAGCAGCTTGGGCAGGTGGGAAGAGACCCAGTACTTC
>.|TRBV11-2|TRBJ2-5|TRBD2
CASRRAGGETQYF
TGTGCCAGCAGGAGAGCGGGAGGGGAGACCCAGTACTTC
>.|TRBV27|TRBJ2-1|TRBD2
CASSLDRRLAGYNEQFF
TGTGCCAGCAGTTTAGATAGAAGACTAGCTGGATACAATGAGCAGTTCTTC
>.|TRBV18|TRBJ1-5|.
CASSPSVGQPQHF
TGTGCCAGCTCACCTTCGGTGGGGCAGCCCCAGCATTTT
>.|TRBV7-9|TRBJ2-1|TRBD2
CASSSPWGGSYNEQFF
TGTGCCAGCAGCTCCCCTTGGGGCGGGAGTTACAATGAGCAGTTCTTC
>.|TRBV5-5|TRBJ2-1|.
CASSLANNNEQFF
TGTGCCAGCAGCTTGGCGAACAACAATGAGCAGTTCTTC
>.|TRBV5-3|TRBJ1-6|.
CARSPHIFRDCKGSPLHF
TGTGCCAGAAGCCCCCATATCTTCCGGGACTGCAAAGGGTCACCCCTCCACTTT
>once|TRBV7-3|TRBJ1-5|.
CASSLRENQPQHF
TGTGCCAGCAGCTTGCGGGAAAATCAGCCCCAGCATTTT
>.|TRBV18|TRBJ2-7|.
CASSPPVFRYEQYF
TGTGCCAGCTCACCACCAGTATTTCGTTACGAGCAGTACTTC
>few|TRBV5-4|TRBJ1-1|.
CASSLESSWRAEAFF
TGTGCCAGCAGCTTGGAATCCTCATGGCGGGCTGAAGCTTTCTTT
>.|TRBV11-2|TRBJ2-4|.
CASSPLGFAAKNIQYF
TGTGCCAGCAGCCCCCTCGGATTCGCCGCCAAAAACATTCAGTACTTC
>.|TRBV6-5|TRBJ2-7|.
CASSEMGGEQYF
TGTGCCAGCAGTGAAATGGGAGGCGAGCAGTACTTC
>once|TRBV5-1|TRBJ2-3|TRBD1
CASSVDRGQSDTQYF
TGCGCCAGCAGCGTGGACAGGGGGCAATCAGATACGCAGTATTTT
>once|TRBV5-4|TRBJ2-1|TRBD1
CASSAGTGGYNEQFF
TGTGCCAGCAGCGCCGGGACAGGGGGCTACAATGAGCAGTTCTTC
>once|TRBV7-2|TRBJ1-6|TRBD1
CASSLGGTVQNSPLHF
TGTGCCAGCAGCTTAGGAGGGACAGTCCAGAATTCACCCCTCCACTTT
>.|TRBV30|TRBJ2-7|TRBD2
CAWSQAGAGYEQYF
TGTGCCTGGTCCCAAGCGGGAGCTGGTTACGAGCAGTACTTC
>.|TRBV7-6|TRBJ2-5|TRBD2
CASTRSGAEGETQYF
TGTGCCAGCACAAGAAGCGGGGCGGAGGGGGAGACCCAGTACTTC
>.|TRBV6-1|TRBJ2-6|.
CASTYVSGANVLTF
TGTGCCAGCACATACGTCTCTGGGGCCAACGTCCTGACTTTC
>.|TRBV6-6|TRBJ1-5|.
CASILTQGSNQPQHF
TGTGCCAGCATCTTAACTCAGGGATCGAATCAGCCCCAGCATTTT
>.|TRBV28|TRBJ2-1|.
CASSLTYNEQFF
TGTGCCAGCAGTTTAACCTACAATGAGCAGTTCTTC
>.|TRBV11-3|TRBJ1-2|.
CASSLLAYGYTF
TGTGCCAGCAGCTTACTAGCCTATGGCTACACCTTC
>.|TRBV6-6|TRBJ2-7|.
CASSALRGEQYF
TGTGCCAGCAGTGCTTTGAGGGGCGAGCAGTACTTC
>.|TRBV28|TRBJ2-5|TRBD1
CASSPPTGRETQYF
TGTGCCAGCAGCCCACCGACAGGGCGGGAGACCCAGTACTTC
>.|TRBV2|TRBJ1-5|.
CASSAGLSRSNQPQHF
TGTGCCAGCAGTGCGGGTCTCTCCAGGAGCAATCAGCCCCAGCATTTT
>.|TRBV18|TRBJ1-4|.
CASSPLSSGINEKLFF
TGTGCCAGCTCACCACTCTCTTCAGGGATTAATGAAAAACTGTTTTTT
>.|TRBV18|TRBJ1-5|.
CASSPRAGANNQPQHF
TGTGCCAGCTCACCAAGGGCAGGGGCCAACAATCAGCCCCAGCATTTT